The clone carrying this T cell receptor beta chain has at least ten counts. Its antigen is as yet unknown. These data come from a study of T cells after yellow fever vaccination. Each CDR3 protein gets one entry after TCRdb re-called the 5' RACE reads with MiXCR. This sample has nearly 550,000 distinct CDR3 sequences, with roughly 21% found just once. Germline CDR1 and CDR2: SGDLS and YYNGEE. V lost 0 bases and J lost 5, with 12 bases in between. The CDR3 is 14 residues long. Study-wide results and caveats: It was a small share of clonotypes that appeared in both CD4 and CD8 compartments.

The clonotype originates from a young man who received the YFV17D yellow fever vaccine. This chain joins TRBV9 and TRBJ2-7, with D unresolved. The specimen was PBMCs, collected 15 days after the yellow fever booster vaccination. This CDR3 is CASSVGGLANEQYF. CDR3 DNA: TGTGCCAGCAGCGTAGGAGGCTTAGCTAACGAGCAGTACTTC.